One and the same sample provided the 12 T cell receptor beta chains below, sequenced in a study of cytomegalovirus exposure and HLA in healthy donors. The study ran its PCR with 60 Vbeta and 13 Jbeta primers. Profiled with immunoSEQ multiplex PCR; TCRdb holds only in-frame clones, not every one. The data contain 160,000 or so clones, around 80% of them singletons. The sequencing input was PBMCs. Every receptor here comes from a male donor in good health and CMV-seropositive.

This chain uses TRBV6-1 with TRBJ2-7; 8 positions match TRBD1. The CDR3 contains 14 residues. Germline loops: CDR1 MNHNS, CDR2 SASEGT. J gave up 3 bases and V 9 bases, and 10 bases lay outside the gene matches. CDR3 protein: CASSPGQASYEQYF. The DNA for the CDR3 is TGTGCCAGTTCACCGGGACAGGCCAGCTACGAGCAGTACTTC.

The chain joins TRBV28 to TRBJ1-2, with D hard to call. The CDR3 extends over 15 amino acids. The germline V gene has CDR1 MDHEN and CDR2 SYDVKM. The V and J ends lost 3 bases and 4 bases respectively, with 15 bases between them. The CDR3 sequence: CASSFKEGLRYGYTF. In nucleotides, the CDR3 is TGTGCCAGCAGTTTCAAGGAGGGATTACGCTATGGCTACACCTTC.

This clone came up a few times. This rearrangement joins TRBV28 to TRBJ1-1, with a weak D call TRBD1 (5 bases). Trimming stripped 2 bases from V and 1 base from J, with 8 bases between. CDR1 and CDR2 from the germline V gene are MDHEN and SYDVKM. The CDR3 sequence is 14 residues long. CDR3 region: CASSLGGTNTEAFF. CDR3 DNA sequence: TGTGCCAGCAGTTTAGGGGGGACGAACACTGAAGCTTTCTTT.

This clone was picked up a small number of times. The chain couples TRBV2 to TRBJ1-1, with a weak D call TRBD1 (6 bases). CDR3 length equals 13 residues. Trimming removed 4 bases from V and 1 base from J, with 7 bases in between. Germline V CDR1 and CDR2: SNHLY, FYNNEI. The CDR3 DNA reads TGTGCCAGCAGTGCACAGGGGAACACTGAAGCTTTCTTT. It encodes CASSAQGNTEAFF.

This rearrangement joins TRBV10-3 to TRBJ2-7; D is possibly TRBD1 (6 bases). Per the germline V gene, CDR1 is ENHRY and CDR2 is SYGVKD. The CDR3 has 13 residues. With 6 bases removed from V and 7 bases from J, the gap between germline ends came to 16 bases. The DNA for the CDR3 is TGTGCCATCAGCGGACAGAGTTCGGGGGAGCAGTACTTC. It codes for CAISGQSSGEQYF.

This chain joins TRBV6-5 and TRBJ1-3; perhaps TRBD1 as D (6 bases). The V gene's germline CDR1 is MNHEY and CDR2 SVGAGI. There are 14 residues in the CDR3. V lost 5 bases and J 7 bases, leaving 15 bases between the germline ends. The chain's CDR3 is CASSDQGNKNTIYF. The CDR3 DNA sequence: TGTGCCAGCAGTGACCAGGGGAATAAGAACACCATATATTTT.

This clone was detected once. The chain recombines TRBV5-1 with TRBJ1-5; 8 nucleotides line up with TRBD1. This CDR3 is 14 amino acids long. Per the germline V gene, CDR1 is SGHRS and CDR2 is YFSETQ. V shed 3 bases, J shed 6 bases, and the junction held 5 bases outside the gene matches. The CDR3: CASSSAGGGQPQHF. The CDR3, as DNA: TGCGCCAGCAGCTCCGCAGGGGGCGGTCAGCCCCAGCATTTT.

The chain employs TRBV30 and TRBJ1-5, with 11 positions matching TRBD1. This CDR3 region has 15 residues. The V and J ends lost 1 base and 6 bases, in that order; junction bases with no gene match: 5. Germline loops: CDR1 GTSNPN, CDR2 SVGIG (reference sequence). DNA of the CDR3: TGTGCCTGGAGTGGACGGACAGGGGGCGTTCAGCCCCAGCATTTT. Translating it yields CAWSGRTGGVQPQHF.

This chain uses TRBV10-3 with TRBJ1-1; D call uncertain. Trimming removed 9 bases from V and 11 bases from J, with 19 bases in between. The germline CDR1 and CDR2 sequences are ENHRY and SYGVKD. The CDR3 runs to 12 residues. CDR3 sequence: CAITSPRVSAFF. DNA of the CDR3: TGTGCCATAACCTCTCCTCGCGTGTCGGCTTTCTTT.

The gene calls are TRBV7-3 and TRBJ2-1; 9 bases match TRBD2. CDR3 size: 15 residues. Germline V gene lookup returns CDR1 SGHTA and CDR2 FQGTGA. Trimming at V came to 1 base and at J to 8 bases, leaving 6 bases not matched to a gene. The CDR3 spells CASSLSLAGNYEQFF. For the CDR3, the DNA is TGTGCCAGCAGCTTAAGTCTAGCGGGAAATTATGAGCAGTTCTTC. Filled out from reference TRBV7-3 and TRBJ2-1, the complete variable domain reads GAGVSQTPSNKVTEKGKYVELRCDPISGHTALYWYRQSLGQGPEFLIYFQGTGAADDSGLPNDRFFAVRPEGSVSTLKIQRTERGDSAVYLCASSLSLAGNYEQFFGPGTRLTVL.

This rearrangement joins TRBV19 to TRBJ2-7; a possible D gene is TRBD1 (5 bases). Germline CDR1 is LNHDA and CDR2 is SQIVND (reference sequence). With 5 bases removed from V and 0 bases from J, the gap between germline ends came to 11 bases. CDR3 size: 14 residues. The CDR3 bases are TGTGCCAGTAGTGGTGACAGCGTCTCCTACGAGCAGTACTTC. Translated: CASSGDSVSYEQYF.

The CDR3 protein is CASSQVAQDGYTF. The CDR3 nucleotides read TGTGCCAGCAGCCAAGTTGCACAGGATGGCTACACCTTC. This chain joins TRBV4-2 and TRBJ1-2; TRBD1 is a possible D gene (5 bases). V was pared by 1 base and J by 6 bases, with 9 bases between. Germline-derived CDR1 and CDR2 are LGHNA and YNFKEQ. The CDR3 contains 13 residues.